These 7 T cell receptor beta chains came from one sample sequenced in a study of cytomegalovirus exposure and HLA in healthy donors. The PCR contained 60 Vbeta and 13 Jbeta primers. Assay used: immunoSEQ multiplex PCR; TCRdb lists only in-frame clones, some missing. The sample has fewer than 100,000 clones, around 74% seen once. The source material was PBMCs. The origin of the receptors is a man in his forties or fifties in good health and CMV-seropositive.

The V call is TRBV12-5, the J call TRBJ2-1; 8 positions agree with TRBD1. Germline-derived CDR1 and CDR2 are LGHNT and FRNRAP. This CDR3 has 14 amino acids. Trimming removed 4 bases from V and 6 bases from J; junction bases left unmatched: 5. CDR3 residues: CASGSFDRGNEQFF. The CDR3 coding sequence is TGTGCTAGTGGTTCGTTCGACAGGGGCAATGAGCAGTTCTTC.

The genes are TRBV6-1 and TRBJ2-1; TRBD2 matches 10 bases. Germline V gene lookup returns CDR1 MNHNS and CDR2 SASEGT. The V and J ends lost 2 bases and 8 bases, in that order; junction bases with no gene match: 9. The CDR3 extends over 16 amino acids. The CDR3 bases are TGTGCCAGCAGTGAATTTCCTAGCGGGGGTTTGTATGAGCAGTTCTTC. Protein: CASSEFPSGGLYEQFF.

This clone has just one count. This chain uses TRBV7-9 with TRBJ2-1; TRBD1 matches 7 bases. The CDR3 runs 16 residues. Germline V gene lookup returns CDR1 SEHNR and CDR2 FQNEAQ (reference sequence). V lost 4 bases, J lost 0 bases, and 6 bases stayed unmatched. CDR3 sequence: CASSSWTGSSYNEQFF. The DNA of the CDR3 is TGTGCCAGCAGCTCTTGGACAGGTAGCTCCTACAATGAGCAGTTCTTC.

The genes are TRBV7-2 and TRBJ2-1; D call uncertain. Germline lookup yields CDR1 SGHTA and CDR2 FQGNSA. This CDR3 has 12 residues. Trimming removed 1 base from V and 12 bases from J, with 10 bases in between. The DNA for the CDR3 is TGTGCCAGCAGCTTAGGGTCCATCGGGCAGTTCTTC. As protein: CASSLGSIGQFF.

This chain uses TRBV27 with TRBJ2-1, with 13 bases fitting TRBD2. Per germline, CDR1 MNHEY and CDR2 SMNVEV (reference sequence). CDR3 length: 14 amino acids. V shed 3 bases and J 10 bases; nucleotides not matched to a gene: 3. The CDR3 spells CASSFRLAGGEQFF. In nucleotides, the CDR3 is TGTGCCAGCAGTTTTAGACTAGCGGGAGGAGAGCAGTTCTTC.

CDR3 coding DNA: TGTGCCAGCAGTTTCCTCCAGGCGGGTGAAGCTTTCTTT. Its protein is CASSFLQAGEAFF. This chain uses TRBV28 with TRBJ1-1; D not resolved. Between the trimmed V and J ends, which lost 3 bases and 7 bases, there was a span of 12 bases. CDR3 size: 13 residues. Germline V gene data show CDR1 as MDHEN and CDR2 as SYDVKM.

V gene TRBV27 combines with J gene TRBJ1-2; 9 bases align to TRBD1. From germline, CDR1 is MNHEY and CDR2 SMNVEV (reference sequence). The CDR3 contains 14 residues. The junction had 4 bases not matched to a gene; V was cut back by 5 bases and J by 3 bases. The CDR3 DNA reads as TGTGCCAGCAGTCTCGGACAGGGGTACTATGGCTACACCTTC. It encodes CASSLGQGYYGYTF.